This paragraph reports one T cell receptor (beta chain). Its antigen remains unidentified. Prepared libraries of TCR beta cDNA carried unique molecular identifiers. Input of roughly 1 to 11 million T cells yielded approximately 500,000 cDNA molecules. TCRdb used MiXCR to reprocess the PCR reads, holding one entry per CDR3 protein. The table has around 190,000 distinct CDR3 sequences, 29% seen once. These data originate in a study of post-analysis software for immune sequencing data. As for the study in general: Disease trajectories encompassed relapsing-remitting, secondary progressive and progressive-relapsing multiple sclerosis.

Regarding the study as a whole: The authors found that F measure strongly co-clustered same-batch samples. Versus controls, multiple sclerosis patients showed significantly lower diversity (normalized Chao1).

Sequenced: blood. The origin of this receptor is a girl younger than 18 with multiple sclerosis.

CDR3 DNA sequence: TGCGCCAGCAGCTTCGGCAGTACCAACGAGCAGTACTTC. Protein: CASSFGSTNEQYF. The chain links TRBV5-1 to TRBJ2-7; no reliable D call. V dropped 2 bases and J dropped 5 bases, with 11 bases sitting between them. Germline CDR1 and CDR2: SGHRS and YFSETQ. The CDR3 loop spans 13 amino acids.